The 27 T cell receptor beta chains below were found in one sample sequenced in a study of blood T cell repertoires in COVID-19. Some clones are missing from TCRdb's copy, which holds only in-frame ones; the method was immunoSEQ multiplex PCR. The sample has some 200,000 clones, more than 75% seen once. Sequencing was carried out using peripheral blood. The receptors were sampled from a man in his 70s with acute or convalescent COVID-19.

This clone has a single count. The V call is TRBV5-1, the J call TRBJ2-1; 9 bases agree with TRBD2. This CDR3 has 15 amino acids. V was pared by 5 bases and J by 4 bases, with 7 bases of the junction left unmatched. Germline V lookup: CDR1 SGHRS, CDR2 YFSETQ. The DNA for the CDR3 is TGCGCCAGCAGACTATTAGCGGGGGAGTACAATGAGCAGTTCTTC. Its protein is CASRLLAGEYNEQFF.

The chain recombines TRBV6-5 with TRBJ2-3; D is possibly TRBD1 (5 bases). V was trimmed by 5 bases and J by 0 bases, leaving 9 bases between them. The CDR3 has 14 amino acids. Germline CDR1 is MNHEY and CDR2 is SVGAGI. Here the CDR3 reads CASSRQGSTDTQYF. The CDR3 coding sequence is TGTGCCAGCAGTCGGCAGGGTAGCACAGATACGCAGTATTTT.

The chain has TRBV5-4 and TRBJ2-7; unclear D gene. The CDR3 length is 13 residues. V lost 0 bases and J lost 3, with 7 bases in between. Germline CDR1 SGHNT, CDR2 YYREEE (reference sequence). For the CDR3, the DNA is TGTGCCAGCAGCTTGGCCCCAGGCTACGAGCAGTACTTC. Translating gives CASSLAPGYEQYF.

CDR3 nucleotides: TGTGCCTGGAGTGTGGGGGGGAGTGGCTACAATGAGCAGTTCTTC. It codes for CAWSVGGSGYNEQFF. J is TRBJ2-1 and V is TRBV30, with 7 positions matching TRBD2. Looked up from germline, CDR1 is GTSNPN and CDR2 is SVGIG (reference sequence). The CDR3 runs 15 residues. After removal of 0 bases from V and 3 bases from J, the junction contained 5 bases not matched to a gene.

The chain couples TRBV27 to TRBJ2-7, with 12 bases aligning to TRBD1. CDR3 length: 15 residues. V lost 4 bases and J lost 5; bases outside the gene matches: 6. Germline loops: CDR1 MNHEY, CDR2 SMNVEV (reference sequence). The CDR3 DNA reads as TGTGCCAGCAGTTCCCCCGGGACAGGGGGCAACGAGCAGTACTTC. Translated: CASSSPGTGGNEQYF.

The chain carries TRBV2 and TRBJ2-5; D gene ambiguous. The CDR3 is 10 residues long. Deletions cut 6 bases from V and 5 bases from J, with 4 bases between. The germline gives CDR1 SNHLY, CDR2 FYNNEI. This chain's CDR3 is CASSGETQYF. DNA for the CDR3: TGTGCCAGCAGCGGGGAGACCCAGTACTTC.

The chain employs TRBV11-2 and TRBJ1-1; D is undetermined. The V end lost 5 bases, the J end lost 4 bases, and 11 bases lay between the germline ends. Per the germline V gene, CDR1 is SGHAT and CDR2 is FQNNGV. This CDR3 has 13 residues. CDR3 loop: CASSPVGSTEAFF. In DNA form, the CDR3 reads TGTGCCAGCAGCCCCGTGGGGAGCACTGAAGCTTTCTTT.

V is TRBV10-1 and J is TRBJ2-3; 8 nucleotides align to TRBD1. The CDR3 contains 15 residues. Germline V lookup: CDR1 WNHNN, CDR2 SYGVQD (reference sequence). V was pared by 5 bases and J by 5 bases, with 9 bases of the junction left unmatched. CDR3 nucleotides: TGCGCCAGCAGTATCACAGGGGGTTTCGAAGATACGCAGTATTTT. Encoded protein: CASSITGGFEDTQYF.

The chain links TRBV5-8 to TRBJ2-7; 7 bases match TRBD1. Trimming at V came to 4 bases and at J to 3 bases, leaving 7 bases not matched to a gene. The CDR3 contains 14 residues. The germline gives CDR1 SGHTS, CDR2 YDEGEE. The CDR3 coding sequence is TGTGCCAGCAGCCGTGGACAGGCGATCTACGAGCAGTACTTC. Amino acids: CASSRGQAIYEQYF.

The CDR3 loop reads CASSPGQGGIQYF. The CDR3 DNA reads as TGTGCCAGCAGCCCTGGACAGGGCGGCATTCAGTACTTC. J is TRBJ2-4 and V is TRBV6-6; 8 positions agree with TRBD1. Per the germline V gene, CDR1 is MNHNY and CDR2 is SVGAGI (reference sequence). CDR3 length: 13 residues. V shed 6 bases and J 9 bases; nucleotides not matched to a gene: 7.

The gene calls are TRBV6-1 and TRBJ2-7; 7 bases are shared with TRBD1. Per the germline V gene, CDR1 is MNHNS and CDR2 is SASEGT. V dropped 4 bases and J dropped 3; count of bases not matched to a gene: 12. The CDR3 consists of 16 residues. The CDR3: CASSGGTGANYYEQYF. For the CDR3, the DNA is TGTGCCAGCAGTGGAGGAACAGGGGCTAACTACTACGAGCAGTACTTC.

CDR3 coding DNA: TGTGCCAGCAGCGTAGGACCAGGGGACTATGGCTACACCTTC. This codes for CASSVGPGDYGYTF. The chain employs TRBV9 and TRBJ1-2, with D possibly matching TRBD1 (6 bases). V lost 0 bases and J lost 3, with 9 bases in between. The CDR3 covers 14 residues. Germline V gene data show CDR1 as SGDLS and CDR2 as YYNGEE.

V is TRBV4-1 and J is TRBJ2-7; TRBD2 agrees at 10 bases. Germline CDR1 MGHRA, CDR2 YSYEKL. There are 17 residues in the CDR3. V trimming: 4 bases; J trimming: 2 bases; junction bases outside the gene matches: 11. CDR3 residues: CASSPPGLARTTYEQYF. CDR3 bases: TGCGCCAGCAGCCCGCCGGGACTAGCGAGGACTACCTACGAGCAGTACTTC.

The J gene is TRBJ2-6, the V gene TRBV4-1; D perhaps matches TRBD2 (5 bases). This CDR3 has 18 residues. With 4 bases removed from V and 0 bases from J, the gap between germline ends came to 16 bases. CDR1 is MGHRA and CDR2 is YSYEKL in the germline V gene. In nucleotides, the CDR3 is TGCGCCAGCAGCCGACGGGAAACTGCGAGCTCTGGGGCCAACGTCCTGACTTTC. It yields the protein CASSRRETASSGANVLTF.

DNA for the CDR3: TGTGCCAGCAGTTCCACAGGGGGCCTAACTCATACGCAGTATTTT. It codes for CASSSTGGLTHTQYF. V is TRBV28 and J is TRBJ2-3; the match to TRBD1 covers 9 bases. Germline CDR1 MDHEN, CDR2 SYDVKM. Germline trimming cut 4 bases from V and 7 bases from J; bases unmatched to any gene: 9. The CDR3 is made up of 15 amino acids.

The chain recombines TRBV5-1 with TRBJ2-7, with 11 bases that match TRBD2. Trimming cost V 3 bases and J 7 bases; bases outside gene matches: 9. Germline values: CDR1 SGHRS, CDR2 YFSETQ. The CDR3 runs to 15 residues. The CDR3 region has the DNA TGCGCCAGCAGCTCGGGACTAGCGGACCCTCGAGAGCAGTACTTC. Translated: CASSSGLADPREQYF.

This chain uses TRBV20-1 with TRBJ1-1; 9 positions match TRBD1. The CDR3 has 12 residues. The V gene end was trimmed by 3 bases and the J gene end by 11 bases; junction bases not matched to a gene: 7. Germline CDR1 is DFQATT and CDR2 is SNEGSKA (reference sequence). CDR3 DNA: TGCAGTGCTAGTGGGGACAGGGAAATGGCTTTCTTT. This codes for CSASGDREMAFF.

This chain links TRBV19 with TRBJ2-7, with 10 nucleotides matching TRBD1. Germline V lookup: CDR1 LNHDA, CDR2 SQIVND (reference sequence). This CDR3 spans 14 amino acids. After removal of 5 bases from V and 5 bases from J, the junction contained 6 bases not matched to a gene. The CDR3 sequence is CASSPDRGGHEQYF. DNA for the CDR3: TGTGCCAGTAGTCCGGACAGGGGGGGCCACGAGCAGTACTTC.

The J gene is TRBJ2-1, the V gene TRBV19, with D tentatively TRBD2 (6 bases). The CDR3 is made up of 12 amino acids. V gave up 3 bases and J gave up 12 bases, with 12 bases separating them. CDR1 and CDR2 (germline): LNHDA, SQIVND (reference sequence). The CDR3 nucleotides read TGTGCCAGTAGTATGGTCGCGGGAAGGCAGTTCTTC. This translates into CASSMVAGRQFF.

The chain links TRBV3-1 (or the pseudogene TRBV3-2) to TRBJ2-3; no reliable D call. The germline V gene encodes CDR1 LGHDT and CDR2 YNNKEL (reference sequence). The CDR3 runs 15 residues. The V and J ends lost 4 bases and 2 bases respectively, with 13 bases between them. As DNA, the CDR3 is TGTGCCAGCAGCCCCATGCAAGCCATCACAGATACGCAGTATTTT. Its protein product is CASSPMQAITDTQYF.

CDR3 in DNA: TGTGCCAGCTCACTGACTAGCGGGAGCACAGATACGCAGTATTTT. Its protein is CASSLTSGSTDTQYF. The V call is TRBV18, the J call TRBJ2-3, with 10 bases fitting TRBD2. The germline V gene encodes CDR1 KGHSH and CDR2 LQKENI. The CDR3 is 15 residues long. The V gene end was trimmed by 4 bases and the J gene end by 0 bases; junction bases not matched to a gene: 1.

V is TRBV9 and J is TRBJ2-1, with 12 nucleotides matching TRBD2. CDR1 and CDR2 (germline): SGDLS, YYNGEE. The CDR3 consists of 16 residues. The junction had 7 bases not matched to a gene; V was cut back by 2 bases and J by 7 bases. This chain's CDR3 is CASSVGLAGGRNEQFF. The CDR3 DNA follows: TGTGCCAGCAGCGTTGGGCTAGCGGGGGGGCGGAATGAGCAGTTCTTC.

The CDR3 DNA sequence: TGTGCCAGCAGCTTAGCCCTGCGTGGTAGCGGGGGGAGTGGTGAGCAGTTCTTC. Translated: CASSLALRGSGGSGEQFF. The rearrangement links TRBV11-3 to TRBJ2-1; 10 nucleotides line up with TRBD2. With 1 base clipped from V and 9 bases from J, the junction kept 15 bases outside the gene matches. The CDR3 is 18 amino acids. Germline CDR1 reads SGHNT; CDR2 reads YENEEA.

The CDR3 is CASSNQYNEQFF. The CDR3, as DNA: TGTGCCAGCAGTAATCAATACAATGAGCAGTTCTTC. The chain carries TRBV28 and TRBJ2-1; no reliable D call. Trimming took 5 bases from V and 4 from J, leaving 6 bases between them. The germline V gene has CDR1 MDHEN and CDR2 SYDVKM. CDR3 length: 12 amino acids.

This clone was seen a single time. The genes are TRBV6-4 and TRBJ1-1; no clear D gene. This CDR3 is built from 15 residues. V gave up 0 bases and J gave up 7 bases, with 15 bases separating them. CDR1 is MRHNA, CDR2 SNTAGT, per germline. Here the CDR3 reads CASSDSNGDVHEAFF. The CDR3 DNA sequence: TGTGCCAGCAGTGACTCGAACGGAGATGTGCATGAAGCTTTCTTT.

CDR3 sequence (DNA): TGTGCCAGCAGCCGACGGACTAGCGGGAATGAGCAGTTCTTC. Amino acids: CASSRRTSGNEQFF. The chain combines TRBV11-3 with TRBJ2-1; 11 nucleotides agree with TRBD2. The ends lost 5 bases at V and 7 bases at J; junction bases unmatched: 4. This CDR3 has 14 residues. The germline V gene has CDR1 SGHNT and CDR2 YENEEA.

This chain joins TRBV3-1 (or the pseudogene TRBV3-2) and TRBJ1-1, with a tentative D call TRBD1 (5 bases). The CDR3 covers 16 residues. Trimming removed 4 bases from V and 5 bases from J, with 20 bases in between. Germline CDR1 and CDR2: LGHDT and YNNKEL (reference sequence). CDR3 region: CASSPLNQGGKTEAFF. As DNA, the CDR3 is TGTGCCAGCAGCCCACTAAACCAGGGCGGGAAGACTGAAGCTTTCTTT.